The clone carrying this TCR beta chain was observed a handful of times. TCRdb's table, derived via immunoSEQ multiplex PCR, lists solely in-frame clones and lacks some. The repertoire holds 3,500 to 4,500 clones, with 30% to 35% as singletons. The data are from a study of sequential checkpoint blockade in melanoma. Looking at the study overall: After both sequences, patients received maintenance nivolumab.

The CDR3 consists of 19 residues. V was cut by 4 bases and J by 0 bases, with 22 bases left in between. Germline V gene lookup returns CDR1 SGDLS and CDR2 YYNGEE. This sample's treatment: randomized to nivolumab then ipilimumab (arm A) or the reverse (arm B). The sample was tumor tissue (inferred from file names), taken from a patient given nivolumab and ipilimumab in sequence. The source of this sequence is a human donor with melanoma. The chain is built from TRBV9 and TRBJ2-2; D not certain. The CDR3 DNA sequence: TGTGCCAGCAGCCCCCCCTCCCGAATAGGTCGTCCGAACACCGGGGAGCTGTTTTTT. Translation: CASSPPSRIGRPNTGELFF. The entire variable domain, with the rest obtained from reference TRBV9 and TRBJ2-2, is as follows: DSGVTQTPKHLITATGQRVTLRCSPRSGDLSVYWYQQSLDQGLQFLIQYYNGEERAKGNILERFSAQQFPDLHSELNLSSLELGDSALYFCASSPPSRIGRPNTGELFFGEGSRLTVL.